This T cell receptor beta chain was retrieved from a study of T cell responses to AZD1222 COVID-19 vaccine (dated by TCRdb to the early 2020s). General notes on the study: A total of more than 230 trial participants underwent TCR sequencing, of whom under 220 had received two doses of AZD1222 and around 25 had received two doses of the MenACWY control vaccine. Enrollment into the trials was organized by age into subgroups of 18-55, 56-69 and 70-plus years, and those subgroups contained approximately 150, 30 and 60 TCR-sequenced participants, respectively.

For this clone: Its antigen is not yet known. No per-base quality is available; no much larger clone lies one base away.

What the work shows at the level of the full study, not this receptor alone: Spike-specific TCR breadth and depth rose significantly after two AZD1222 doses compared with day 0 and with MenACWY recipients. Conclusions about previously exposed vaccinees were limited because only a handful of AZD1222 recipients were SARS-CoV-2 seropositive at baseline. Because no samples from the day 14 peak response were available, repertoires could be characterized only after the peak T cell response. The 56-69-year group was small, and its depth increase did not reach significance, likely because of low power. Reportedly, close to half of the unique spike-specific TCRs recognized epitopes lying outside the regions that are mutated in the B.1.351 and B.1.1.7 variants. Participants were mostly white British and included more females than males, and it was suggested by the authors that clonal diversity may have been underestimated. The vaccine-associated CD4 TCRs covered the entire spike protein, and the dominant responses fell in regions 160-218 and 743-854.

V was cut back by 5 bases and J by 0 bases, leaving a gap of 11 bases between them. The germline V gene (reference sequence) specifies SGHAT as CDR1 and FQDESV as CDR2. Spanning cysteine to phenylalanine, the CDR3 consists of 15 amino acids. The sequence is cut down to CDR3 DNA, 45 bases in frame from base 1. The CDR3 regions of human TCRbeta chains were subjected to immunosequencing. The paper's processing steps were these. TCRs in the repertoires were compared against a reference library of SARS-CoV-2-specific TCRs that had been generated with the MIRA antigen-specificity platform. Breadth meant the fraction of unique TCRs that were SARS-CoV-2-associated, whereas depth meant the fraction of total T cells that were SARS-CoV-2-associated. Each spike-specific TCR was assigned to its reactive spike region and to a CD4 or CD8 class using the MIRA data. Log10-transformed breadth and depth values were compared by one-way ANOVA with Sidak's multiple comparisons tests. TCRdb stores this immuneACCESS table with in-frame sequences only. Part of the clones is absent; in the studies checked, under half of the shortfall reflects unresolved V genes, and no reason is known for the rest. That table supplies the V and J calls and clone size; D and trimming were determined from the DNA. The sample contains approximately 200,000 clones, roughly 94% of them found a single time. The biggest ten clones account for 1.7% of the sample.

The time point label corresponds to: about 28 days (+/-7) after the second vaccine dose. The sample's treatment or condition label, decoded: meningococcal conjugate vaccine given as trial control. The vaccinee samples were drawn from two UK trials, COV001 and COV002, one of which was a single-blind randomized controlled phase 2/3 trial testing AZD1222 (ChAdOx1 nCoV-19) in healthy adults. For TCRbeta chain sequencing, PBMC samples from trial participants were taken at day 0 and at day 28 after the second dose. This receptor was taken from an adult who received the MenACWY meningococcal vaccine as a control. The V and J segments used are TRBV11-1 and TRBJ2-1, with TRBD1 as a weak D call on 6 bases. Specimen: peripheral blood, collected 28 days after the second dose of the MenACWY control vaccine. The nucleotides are TGTGCCAGCAGCCCCGGACAGAGCTCCTACAATGAGCAGTTCTTC. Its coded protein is CASSPGQSSYNEQFF.